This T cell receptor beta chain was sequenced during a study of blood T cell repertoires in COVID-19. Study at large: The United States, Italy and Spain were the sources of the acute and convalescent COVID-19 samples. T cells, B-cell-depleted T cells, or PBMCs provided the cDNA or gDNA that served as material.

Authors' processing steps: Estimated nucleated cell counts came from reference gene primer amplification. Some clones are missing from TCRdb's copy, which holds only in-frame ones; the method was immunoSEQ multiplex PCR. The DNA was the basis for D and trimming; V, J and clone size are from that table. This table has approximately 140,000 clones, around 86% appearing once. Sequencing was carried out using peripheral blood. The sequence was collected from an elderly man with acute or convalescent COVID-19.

CDR3 sequence (DNA): TGTGCCAGCTCAGGACTAGCGGGAGAGGTGACCCAGTACTTC. It encodes CASSGLAGEVTQYF. The chain combines TRBV18 with TRBJ2-5, with 13 nucleotides matching TRBD2. This CDR3 has 14 amino acids. Trimming cost V 5 bases and J 7 bases; bases outside gene matches: 4. From germline, CDR1 is KGHSH and CDR2 LQKENI.